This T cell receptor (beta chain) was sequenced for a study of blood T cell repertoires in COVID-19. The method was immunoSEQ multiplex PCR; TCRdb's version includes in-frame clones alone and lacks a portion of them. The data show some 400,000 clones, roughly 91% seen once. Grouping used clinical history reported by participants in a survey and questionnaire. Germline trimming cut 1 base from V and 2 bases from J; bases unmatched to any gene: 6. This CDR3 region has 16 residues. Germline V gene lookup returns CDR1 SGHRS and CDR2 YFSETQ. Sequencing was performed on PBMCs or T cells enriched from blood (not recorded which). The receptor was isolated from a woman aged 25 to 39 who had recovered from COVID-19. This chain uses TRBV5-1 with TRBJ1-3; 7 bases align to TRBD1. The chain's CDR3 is CASSLPGQIPGNTIYF. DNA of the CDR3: TGCGCCAGCAGCTTGCCGGGACAGATCCCTGGAAACACCATATATTTT.